A single sample is the source of the 28 T cell receptor beta chains below, sequenced in a study of Ad26.COV2.S vaccination and SARS-CoV-2 variants (dated by TCRdb to the early 2020s). The time point label here, explained by the study, means: individuals recovered from natural SARS-CoV-2 infection. Receptor libraries were prepared by the immunoSEQ multiplex PCR assay. TCRdb retrieved this table from immuneACCESS and kept in-frame rearrangements only. Not all clones are present; in checked studies, unresolved V genes account for under half, and no reason is known for the remainder. The sample contains roughly 100,000 clones, around 80% of them found a single time. The ten top clones hold 15% to 20% of the sample. Sequencing used peripheral blood, obtained after recovery from COVID-19. The receptors shown here come from a human donor who had recovered from COVID-19.

The J gene is TRBJ2-3, the V gene TRBV5-6; the match to TRBD1 covers 9 bases. The CDR3 totals 16 residues. The ends lost 0 bases at V and 2 bases at J; junction bases unmatched: 4. The germline CDR1 and CDR2 sequences are SGHDT and YYEEEE. CDR3 amino acids: CASSLAGQGITDTQYF. The CDR3 DNA reads TGTGCCAGCAGCTTGGCCGGACAGGGGATCACAGATACGCAGTATTTT.

The rearrangement uses TRBV10-3 and TRBJ2-1, with TRBD2 matching 11 bases. This CDR3 contains 15 residues. J lost 5 bases, V lost 6 bases, and 6 bases had no gene match. From germline, CDR1 is ENHRY and CDR2 SYGVKD. The CDR3 spells CAIRPTSGTDNEQFF. CDR3 DNA sequence: TGTGCCATCAGACCGACTAGCGGGACTGACAATGAGCAGTTCTTC.

This clone was counted once. CDR3 DNA: TGTGCCAGCAGCTTTCGACCGGAGGTGGGAAAGGGCTATGGCTACACCTTC. This sequence encodes CASSFRPEVGKGYGYTF. The rearrangement links TRBV5-6 to TRBJ1-2; no clear D gene. This CDR3 is built from 17 residues. The germline gives CDR1 SGHDT, CDR2 YYEEEE. Trimming took 2 bases from V and 4 from J, leaving 21 bases between them.

This clone has a handful of counts. The J gene is TRBJ1-2, the V gene TRBV28; 7 bases line up with TRBD1. This CDR3 spans 14 amino acids. Looked up from germline, CDR1 is MDHEN and CDR2 is SYDVKM. The V gene end was trimmed by 5 bases and the J gene end by 6 bases; junction bases not matched to a gene: 9. CDR3 bases: TGTGCCAGCAGTCCACCACAGGGGTTGGATGGCTACACCTTC. This gives the protein CASSPPQGLDGYTF.

This chain uses TRBV28 with TRBJ1-1; D is possibly TRBD1 (6 bases). With 3 bases removed from V and 4 bases from J, the gap between germline ends came to 12 bases. Looked up from germline, CDR1 is MDHEN and CDR2 is SYDVKM. The length of the CDR3 is 14 residues. This CDR3 is CASSLPGDITEAFF. The DNA for the CDR3 is TGTGCCAGCAGTTTGCCAGGGGACATCACTGAAGCTTTCTTT.

This sequence joins TRBV3-1 (or the pseudogene TRBV3-2) and TRBJ2-1; TRBD2 aligns across 9 bases. Germline V gene data show CDR1 as LGHDT and CDR2 as YNNKEL (reference sequence). With V trimmed by 1 base and J by 7 bases, 14 bases remained unmatched. This CDR3 has 18 amino acids. The DNA for the CDR3 is TGTGCCAGCAGCCAAGGGGTGGTAGGAGCGGGGGGTGGGAATGAGCAGTTCTTC. Its translation: CASSQGVVGAGGGNEQFF.

V is TRBV4-3 and J is TRBJ1-3; D might be TRBD1 (6 bases). Trimming stripped 4 bases from V and 4 bases from J, with 8 bases between. The CDR3 spans 13 residues. From germline, CDR1 is LGHNA and CDR2 YSLEER. The CDR3 loop reads CASSRGAGNTIYF. DNA of the CDR3: TGCGCCAGCAGCCGGGGGGCAGGAAACACCATATATTTT.

A few counts support this clone. This rearrangement joins TRBV6-5 to TRBJ2-7; no clear D. Germline V gene data show CDR1 as MNHEY and CDR2 as SVGAGI. V was cut by 4 bases and J by 1 base, with 8 bases left in between. This CDR3 comprises 13 residues. CDR3 coding DNA: TGTGCCAGCAGTTTAGGGCGGTCCTACGAGCAGTACTTC. Translation gives CASSLGRSYEQYF.

The rearrangement uses TRBV29-1 and TRBJ2-7; 8 bases are shared with TRBD1. This CDR3 spans 14 amino acids. The germline CDR1 and CDR2 sequences are SQVTM and ANQGSEA. V trimming: 5 bases; J trimming: 9 bases; junction bases outside the gene matches: 15. CDR3 sequence reads: CSVPAMTGEMGQYF. As DNA, the CDR3 is TGCAGCGTTCCCGCCATGACAGGGGAAATGGGGCAGTACTTC.

This chain connects TRBV7-2 to TRBJ1-1; D remains ambiguous. This CDR3 is 14 amino acids long. V was pared by 2 bases and J by 3 bases, with 10 bases between. Germline values: CDR1 SGHTA, CDR2 FQGNSA. The CDR3 here is CASSLTHSYTEAFF. CDR3 sequence (DNA): TGTGCCAGCAGCTTAACCCACAGCTACACTGAAGCTTTCTTT.

The chain recombines TRBV5-1 with TRBJ2-5; either TRBD1 or TRBD2 may supply D (6 bases each). There are 16 residues in the CDR3. Trimming pared 2 bases from V and 6 bases from J, leaving 20 bases between. Germline V gives CDR1 SGHRS, CDR2 YFSETQ. CDR3 in DNA: TGCGCCAGCAGCTTTGTAATGAGTGAGGGGGGCAAGACCCAGTACTTC. The encoded protein is CASSFVMSEGGKTQYF.

The chain employs TRBV15 and TRBJ2-1; 13 bases map to TRBD2. This CDR3 comprises 16 residues. Germline-derived CDR1 and CDR2 are LNHNV and YYDKDF (reference sequence). Trimming at V came to 4 bases and at J to 4 bases, leaving 4 bases not matched to a gene. CDR3 amino acids: CATSKTSGGVYNEQFF. The CDR3 nucleotides read TGTGCCACCAGCAAAACTAGCGGGGGGGTTTACAATGAGCAGTTCTTC. Combining the CDR3 with reference TRBV15 and TRBJ2-1 gives the whole variable domain DAMVIQNPRYQVTQFGKPVTLSCSQTLNHNVMYWYQQKSSQAPKLLFHYYDKDFNNEADTPDNFQSRRPNTSFCFLDIRSPGLGDTAMYLCATSKTSGGVYNEQFFGPGTRLTVL.

The chain combines TRBV19 with TRBJ1-1, with D uncertain. The CDR3 consists of 14 residues. Trimming cost V 3 bases and J 1 base, with 9 bases left between them. Germline V gives CDR1 LNHDA, CDR2 SQIVND (reference sequence). CDR3 loop: CASSMVRQNTEAFF. As DNA, the CDR3 is TGTGCCAGTAGTATGGTCAGACAGAACACTGAAGCTTTCTTT.

The chain uses TRBV18 and TRBJ1-2; the D gene is possibly TRBD1 (6 bases). Germline CDR1 reads KGHSH; CDR2 reads LQKENI. Trimming shortened V by 5 bases and J by 9 bases, and 19 bases separated the two germline ends. CDR3 size: 14 residues. CDR3 sequence (DNA): TGTGCCAGCTCAACGGCAGATGGGGGGCATAGCTACACCTTC. This encodes CASSTADGGHSYTF.

The chain recombines TRBV30 with TRBJ1-4; unclear D gene. The germline CDR1 and CDR2 sequences are GTSNPN and SVGIG (reference sequence). V was shortened by 1 base and J by 4 bases, with 10 bases between the two germline ends. The CDR3 consists of 14 residues. This CDR3 reads CAWSALVGNEKLFF. CDR3 sequence (DNA): TGTGCCTGGAGTGCGTTAGTGGGTAATGAAAAACTGTTTTTT.

This chain joins TRBV4-3 and TRBJ2-3, with no clear D. V was clipped by 1 base and J by 6 bases, with 11 bases between them. CDR1 LGHNA and CDR2 YSLEER come from the germline V gene. The CDR3 length is 14 residues. The CDR3 reads CASSQGPQSDTQYF. In DNA, the CDR3 is TGCGCCAGCAGCCAAGGACCACAGTCCGATACGCAGTATTTT.

This chain links TRBV28 with TRBJ1-2; 7 bases match TRBD1. The length of the CDR3 is 15 residues. Germline CDR1 MDHEN, CDR2 SYDVKM. V dropped 7 bases and J dropped 0; count of bases not matched to a gene: 8. The CDR3 DNA reads TGTGCCAGCACGAGACAGGGATGGGCTAACTATGGCTACACCTTC. Protein: CASTRQGWANYGYTF.

The V gene is TRBV28, the J gene TRBJ1-5; 8 nucleotides match TRBD1. The CDR3 extends over 16 amino acids. The germline gives CDR1 MDHEN, CDR2 SYDVKM. With 5 bases clipped from V and 11 bases from J, the junction kept 17 bases outside the gene matches. The CDR3 coding sequence is TGTGCCAGCAGTATTACCGGGACAGGACTTAGGGCGGCCCAGCATTTT. Translation gives CASSITGTGLRAAQHF.

This rearrangement joins TRBV5-6 to TRBJ2-5; D not resolved. The CDR3 loop spans 14 amino acids. V was clipped by 0 bases and J by 0 bases, with 6 bases between them. Germline CDR1 SGHDT, CDR2 YYEEEE. This chain's CDR3 is CASSLGVYQETQYF. The CDR3 DNA reads as TGTGCCAGCAGCTTGGGCGTCTACCAAGAGACCCAGTACTTC.

J is TRBJ1-1 and V is TRBV28; D ambiguous. The CDR3 sequence is 13 residues long. Germline CDR1 reads MDHEN; CDR2 reads SYDVKM. The ends were cut back, 6 bases at V and 5 bases at J, with 13 bases in the middle. The CDR3 loop reads CASRPPPRTEAFF. CDR3 nucleotides: TGTGCCAGCAGGCCTCCCCCGAGAACTGAAGCTTTCTTT.

The J gene is TRBJ1-6, the V gene TRBV12-3 or TRBV12-4; tentatively, D is TRBD1 (6 bases). Trimming pared 6 bases from V and 8 bases from J, leaving 11 bases between. The CDR3 spans 13 residues. The CDR3 loop reads CASSPRGDSPLHF. DNA of the CDR3: TGTGCCAGCAGCCCTAGGGGGGATTCACCCCTCCACTTT.

The gene calls are TRBV6-6 and TRBJ1-2; unclear D gene. Per the germline V gene, CDR1 is MNHNY and CDR2 is SVGAGI (reference sequence). V was cut by 2 bases and J by 7 bases, with 8 bases left in between. The length of the CDR3 is 12 residues. The CDR3 reads CASSYDLSGYTF. Written as DNA, the CDR3 is TGTGCCAGCAGTTACGATCTGAGTGGCTACACCTTC.

The V call is TRBV2, the J call TRBJ2-3; 13 bases align to TRBD2. The CDR3 sequence is 16 residues long. CDR1 and CDR2 (germline): SNHLY, FYNNEI. V dropped 8 bases and J dropped 5; count of bases not matched to a gene: 10. The CDR3, as DNA: TGTGCCAGCCAAAGAACTAGCGGGGGGGCAGGAGATACGCAGTATTTT. Translating gives CASQRTSGGAGDTQYF. The entire variable domain, with the rest obtained from reference TRBV2 and TRBJ2-3, is as follows: EPEVTQTPSHQVTQMGQEVILRCVPISNHLYFYWYRQILGQKVEFLVSFYNNEISEKSEIFDDQFSVERPDGSNFTLKIRSTKLEDSAMYFCASQRTSGGAGDTQYFGPGTRLTVL.

DNA for the CDR3: TGTGCCAGCAGATTTGGGTCGACGCAGTATTTT. Its protein is CASRFGSTQYF. The chain employs TRBV12-3 or TRBV12-4 and TRBJ2-3; D not certain. Trimming left V 6 bases short and J 9 bases short, with 10 bases between. The CDR3 has 11 residues.

There are a few counts of this clone. The chain recombines TRBV5-5 with TRBJ2-3; no clear D. Looked up from germline, CDR1 is SGHKS and CDR2 is YYEKEE (reference sequence). The CDR3 length is 12 residues. Trimming removed 0 bases from V and 3 bases from J, with 2 bases in between. CDR3 nucleotide sequence: TGTGCCAGCAGCTTGGAAACAGATACGCAGTATTTT. As protein: CASSLETDTQYF.

There are many counts of this clone. This same CDR3 is encoded by further DNA sequences in the sample. The rearrangement joins TRBV5-4 to TRBJ2-3, with 12 positions matching TRBD2. The CDR3 has 16 residues. V trimming: 2 bases; J trimming: 1 base; junction bases outside the gene matches: 2. CDR1 and CDR2 from the germline V gene are SGHNT and YYREEE (reference sequence). This CDR3 reads CASSFGLAGRTDTQYF. The CDR3 coding sequence is TGTGCCAGCAGCTTTGGACTAGCGGGGCGCACAGATACGCAGTATTTT. Variable domain in full (rest from reference TRBV5-4 and TRBJ2-3): ETGVTQSPTHLIKTRGQQVTLRCSSQSGHNTVSWYQQALGQGPQFIFQYYREEENGRGNFPPRFSGLQFPNYSSELNVNALELDDSALYLCASSFGLAGRTDTQYFGPGTRLTVL.

The genes are TRBV6-5 and TRBJ1-1; D ambiguous. Germline V gives CDR1 MNHEY, CDR2 SVGAGI. The CDR3 is 14 amino acids. V was shortened by 6 bases and J by 1 base, with 12 bases between the two germline ends. The CDR3 DNA reads TGTGCCAGCAGATTAATCACAGCGAACACTGAAGCTTTCTTT. This codes for CASRLITANTEAFF.

This chain connects TRBV3-1 (or the pseudogene TRBV3-2) to TRBJ1-2, with a possible D match to TRBD1 (6 bases). V gave up 4 bases and J gave up 2 bases, with 20 bases separating them. The germline V gene encodes CDR1 LGHDT and CDR2 YNNKEL (reference sequence). This CDR3 is built from 17 residues. CDR3 DNA sequence: TGTGCCAGCAGCCCTGCCTCGGGGGGGGCGAGGAACTATGGCTACACCTTC. Translating gives CASSPASGGARNYGYTF.